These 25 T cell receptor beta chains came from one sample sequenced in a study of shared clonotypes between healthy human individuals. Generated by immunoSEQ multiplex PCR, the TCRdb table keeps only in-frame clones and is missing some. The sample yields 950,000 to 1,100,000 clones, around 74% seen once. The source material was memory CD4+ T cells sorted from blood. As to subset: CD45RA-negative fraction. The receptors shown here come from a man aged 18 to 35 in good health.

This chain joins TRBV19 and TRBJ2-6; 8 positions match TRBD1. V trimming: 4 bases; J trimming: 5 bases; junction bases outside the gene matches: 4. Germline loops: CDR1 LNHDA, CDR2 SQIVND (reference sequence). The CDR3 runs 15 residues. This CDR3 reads CASSTRQGWANVLTF. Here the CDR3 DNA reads TGTGCCAGTAGTACTCGACAGGGGTGGGCCAACGTCCTGACTTTC.

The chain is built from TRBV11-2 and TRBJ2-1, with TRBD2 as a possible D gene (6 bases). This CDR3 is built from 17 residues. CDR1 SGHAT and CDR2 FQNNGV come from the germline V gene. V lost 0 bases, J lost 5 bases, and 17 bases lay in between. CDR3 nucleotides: TGTGCCAGCAGCTTAGATCTGGGAGCGGGCCGGCACAATGAGCAGTTCTTC. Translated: CASSLDLGAGRHNEQFF. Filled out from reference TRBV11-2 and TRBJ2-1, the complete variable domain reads EAGVAQSPRYKIIEKRQSVAFWCNPISGHATLYWYQQILGQGPKLLIQFQNNGVVDDSQLPKDRFSAERLKGVDSTLKIQPAKLEDSAVYLCASSLDLGAGRHNEQFFGPGTRLTVL.

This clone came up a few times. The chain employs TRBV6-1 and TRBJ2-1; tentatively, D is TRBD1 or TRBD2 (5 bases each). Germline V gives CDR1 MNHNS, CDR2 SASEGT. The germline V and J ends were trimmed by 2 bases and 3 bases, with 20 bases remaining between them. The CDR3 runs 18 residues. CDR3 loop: CASSESGSGRLLYNEQFF. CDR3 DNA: TGTGCCAGCAGTGAATCAGGTTCGGGACGCCTCCTCTACAATGAGCAGTTCTTC.

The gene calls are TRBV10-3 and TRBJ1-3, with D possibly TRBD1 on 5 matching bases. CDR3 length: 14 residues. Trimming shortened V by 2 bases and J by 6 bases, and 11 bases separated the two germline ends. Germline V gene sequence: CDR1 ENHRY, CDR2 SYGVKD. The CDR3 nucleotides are TGTGCCATCAGTGAGCAGGGAAGGGAAAACACCATATATTTT. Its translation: CAISEQGRENTIYF.

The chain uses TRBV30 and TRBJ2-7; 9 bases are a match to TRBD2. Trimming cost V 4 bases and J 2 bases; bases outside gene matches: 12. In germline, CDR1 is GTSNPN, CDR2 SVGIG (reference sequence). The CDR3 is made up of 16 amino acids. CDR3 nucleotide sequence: TGTGCCTGGAACCTCGGGGGGACTAGCCTGACCTACGAGCAGTACTTC. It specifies CAWNLGGTSLTYEQYF.

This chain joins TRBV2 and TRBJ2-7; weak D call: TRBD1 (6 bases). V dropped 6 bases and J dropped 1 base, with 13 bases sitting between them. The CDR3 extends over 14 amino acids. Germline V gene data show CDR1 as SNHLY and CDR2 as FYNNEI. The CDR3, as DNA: TGTGCCAGCAGCCCCGAGCAGGGGTCCTACGAGCAGTACTTC. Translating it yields CASSPEQGSYEQYF.

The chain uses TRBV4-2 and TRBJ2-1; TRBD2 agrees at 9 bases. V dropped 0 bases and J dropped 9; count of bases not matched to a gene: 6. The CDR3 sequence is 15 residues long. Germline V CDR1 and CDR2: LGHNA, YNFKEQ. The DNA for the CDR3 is TGTGCCAGCAGCCAAGATCTGGGACTAGCTAGTGAGCAGTTCTTC. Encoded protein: CASSQDLGLASEQFF.

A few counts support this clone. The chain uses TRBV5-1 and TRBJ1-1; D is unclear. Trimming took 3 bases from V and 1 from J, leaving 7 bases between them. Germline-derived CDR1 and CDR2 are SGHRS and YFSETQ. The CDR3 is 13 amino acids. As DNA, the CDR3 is TGCGCCAGCAGCTGGGATACGAACACTGAAGCTTTCTTT. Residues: CASSWDTNTEAFF. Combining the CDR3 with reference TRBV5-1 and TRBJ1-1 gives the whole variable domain KAGVTQTPRYLIKTRGQQVTLSCSPISGHRSVSWYQQTPGQGLQFLFEYFSETQRNKGNFPGRFSGRQFSNSRSEMNVSTLELGDSALYLCASSWDTNTEAFFGQGTRLTVV.

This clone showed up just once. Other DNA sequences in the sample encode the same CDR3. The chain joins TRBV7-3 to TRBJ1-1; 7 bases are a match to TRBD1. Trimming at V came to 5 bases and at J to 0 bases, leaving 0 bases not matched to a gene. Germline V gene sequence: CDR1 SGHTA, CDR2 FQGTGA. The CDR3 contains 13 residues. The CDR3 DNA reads TGTGCCAGCAGCACAGGGGTGAACACTGAAGCTTTCTTT. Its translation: CASSTGVNTEAFF.

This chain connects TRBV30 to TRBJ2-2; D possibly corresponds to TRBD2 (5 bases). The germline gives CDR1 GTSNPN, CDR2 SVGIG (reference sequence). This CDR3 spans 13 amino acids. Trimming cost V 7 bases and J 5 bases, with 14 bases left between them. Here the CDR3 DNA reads TGTGCCTTAACCCCTAGCCCAACCGGGGAGCTGTTTTTT. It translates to CALTPSPTGELFF.

The CDR3 here is CASSLGGLGDNIYEQYF. CDR3 bases: TGCGCCAGCAGCTTGGGCGGTTTAGGGGATAATATCTACGAGCAGTACTTC. This chain joins TRBV5-1 and TRBJ2-7; D may be TRBD1 (5 bases). V was shortened by 0 bases and J by 3 bases, with 19 bases between the two germline ends. This CDR3 region has 17 residues. CDR1 is SGHRS and CDR2 is YFSETQ in the germline V gene.

CDR3 residues: CASSPNPGAYNSPLHF. CDR3 DNA: TGTGCCAGCAGCCCCAATCCGGGGGCCTATAATTCACCCCTCCACTTT. The V call is TRBV9, the J call TRBJ1-6; weak D call: TRBD1 (5 bases). The germline V and J ends were trimmed by 4 bases and 2 bases, with 13 bases remaining between them. Germline V CDR1 and CDR2: SGDLS, YYNGEE. There are 16 residues in the CDR3.

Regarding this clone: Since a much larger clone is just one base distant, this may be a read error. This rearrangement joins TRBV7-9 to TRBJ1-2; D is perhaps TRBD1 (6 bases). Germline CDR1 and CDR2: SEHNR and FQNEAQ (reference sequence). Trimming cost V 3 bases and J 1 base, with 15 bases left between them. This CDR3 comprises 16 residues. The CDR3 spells CASSLGRGRDNYGYTF. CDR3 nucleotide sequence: TGTGCCAGCAGCTTGGGCAGGGGTCGCGATAACTATGGCTACACCTTC.

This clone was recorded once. As DNA, the CDR3 is TGTGCCAGCAGTGAACTCAGGATAGCAAATGAAAAACTGTTTTTT. Its protein product is CASSELRIANEKLFF. The V gene is TRBV2, the J gene TRBJ1-4, with no clear D. Germline V gene data show CDR1 as SNHLY and CDR2 as FYNNEI. The length of the CDR3 is 15 residues. Trimming removed 2 bases from V and 5 bases from J, with 12 bases in between. The full variable domain, its missing parts supplied by reference TRBV2 and TRBJ1-4, is EPEVTQTPSHQVTQMGQEVILRCVPISNHLYFYWYRQILGQKVEFLVSFYNNEISEKSEIFDDQFSVERPDGSNFTLKIRSTKLEDSAMYFCASSELRIANEKLFFGSGTQLSVL.

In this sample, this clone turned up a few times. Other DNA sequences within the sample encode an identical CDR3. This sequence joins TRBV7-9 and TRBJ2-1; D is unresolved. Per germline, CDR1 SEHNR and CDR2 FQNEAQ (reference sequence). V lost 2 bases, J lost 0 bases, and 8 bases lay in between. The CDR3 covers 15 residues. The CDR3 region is CASSLPLSSYNEQFF. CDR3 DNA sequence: TGTGCCAGCAGCTTACCACTGAGCTCCTACAATGAGCAGTTCTTC.

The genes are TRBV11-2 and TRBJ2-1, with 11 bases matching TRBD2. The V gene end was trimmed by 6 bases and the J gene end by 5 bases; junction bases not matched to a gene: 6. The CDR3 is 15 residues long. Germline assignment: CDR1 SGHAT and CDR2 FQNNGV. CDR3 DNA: TGTGCCAGCAGGGCTAGCGGGAGGCCCCACAATGAGCAGTTCTTC. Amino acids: CASRASGRPHNEQFF.

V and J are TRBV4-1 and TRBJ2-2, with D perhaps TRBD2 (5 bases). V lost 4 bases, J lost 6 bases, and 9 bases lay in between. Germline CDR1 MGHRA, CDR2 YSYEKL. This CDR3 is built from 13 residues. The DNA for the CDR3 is TGCGCCAGCAGCCGGAACGGGGCCGGGGAGCTGTTTTTT. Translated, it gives CASSRNGAGELFF.

The CDR3 bases are TGTGCCAGCAGTCGGGACAGGGGCGCCCTAGAGGAGTACTTC. Amino acid sequence: CASSRDRGALEEYF. This chain links TRBV2 with TRBJ2-7; 10 bases line up with TRBD1. Germline V gives CDR1 SNHLY, CDR2 FYNNEI. The CDR3 runs to 14 residues. V lost 5 bases, J lost 11 bases, and 12 bases stayed unmatched. Full variable domain (outside the CDR3, taken from reference TRBV2 and TRBJ2-7): EPEVTQTPSHQVTQMGQEVILRCVPISNHLYFYWYRQILGQKVEFLVSFYNNEISEKSEIFDDQFSVERPDGSNFTLKIRSTKLEDSAMYFCASSRDRGALEEYFGPGTRLTVT.

CDR3 in DNA: TGTGCCAGCAGCGTAGCCAGGGTCACAGATACGCAGTATTTT. It specifies CASSVARVTDTQYF. The chain carries TRBV9 and TRBJ2-3; possible D gene TRBD1, 5 bases. Trimming left V 0 bases short and J 2 bases short, with 7 bases between. There are 14 residues in the CDR3. CDR1 and CDR2 (germline): SGDLS, YYNGEE.

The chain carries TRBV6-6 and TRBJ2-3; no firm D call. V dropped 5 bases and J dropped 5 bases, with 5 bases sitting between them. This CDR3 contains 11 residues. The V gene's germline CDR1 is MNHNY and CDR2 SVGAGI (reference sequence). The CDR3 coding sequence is TGTGCCAGCAGTGGGTTAGATACGCAGTATTTT. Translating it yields CASSGLDTQYF.

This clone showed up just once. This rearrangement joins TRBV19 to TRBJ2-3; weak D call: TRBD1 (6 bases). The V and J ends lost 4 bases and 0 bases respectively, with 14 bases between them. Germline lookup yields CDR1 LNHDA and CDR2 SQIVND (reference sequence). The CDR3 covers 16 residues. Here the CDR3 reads CASSRGQKSSTDTQYF. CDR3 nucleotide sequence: TGTGCCAGTAGTAGAGGACAGAAATCTAGCACAGATACGCAGTATTTT.

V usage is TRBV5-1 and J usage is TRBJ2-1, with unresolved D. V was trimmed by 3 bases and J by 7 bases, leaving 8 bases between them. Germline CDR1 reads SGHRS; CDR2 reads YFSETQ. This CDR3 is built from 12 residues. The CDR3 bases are TGCGCCAGCAGCTCCGTGGGGAATGAGCAGTTCTTC. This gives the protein CASSSVGNEQFF.

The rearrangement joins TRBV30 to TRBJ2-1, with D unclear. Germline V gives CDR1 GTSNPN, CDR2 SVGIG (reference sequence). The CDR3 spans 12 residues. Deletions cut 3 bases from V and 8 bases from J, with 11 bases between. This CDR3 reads CAWRDERYEQFF. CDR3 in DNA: TGTGCCTGGAGAGATGAAAGGTATGAGCAGTTCTTC.

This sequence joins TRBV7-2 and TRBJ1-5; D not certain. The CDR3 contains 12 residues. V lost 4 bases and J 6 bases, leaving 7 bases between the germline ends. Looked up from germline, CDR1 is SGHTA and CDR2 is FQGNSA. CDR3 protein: CASSSPPQPQHF. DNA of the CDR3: TGTGCCAGCAGCTCGCCCCCTCAGCCCCAGCATTTT.

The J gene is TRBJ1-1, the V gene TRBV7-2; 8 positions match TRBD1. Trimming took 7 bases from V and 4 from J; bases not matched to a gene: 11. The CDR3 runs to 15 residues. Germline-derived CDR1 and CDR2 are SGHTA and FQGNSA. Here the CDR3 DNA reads TGTGCCAGCAACCCAGGGGGCAGGGGGCGCACTGAAGCTTTCTTT. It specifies CASNPGGRGRTEAFF.